The clone carrying this T cell receptor (beta chain) was detected ten times or more. Its antigen remains unknown. Germline and junction disagree at one end, which may indicate a read error. The CDR3 has 14 amino acids. The V gene's germline CDR1 is SGHRS and CDR2 YFSETQ. This entry belongs to a study of T-cell reconstitution after alpha-beta-depleted transplantation in children. Overall study results and limits: Reportedly, only several hundred clones from non-depleted graft cells drove alpha-beta T-cell counts at about two months.

The library targeted TCRbeta and was prepared with unique molecular identifiers. Using its own MiXCR run on the PCR reads, TCRdb lists one record per CDR3 protein. The repertoire consists of around 450,000 distinct CDR3 sequences, with roughly a tenth occurring once and the leading ten covering 2%. The sequence was obtained from a child aged 2 to 15 with inherited bone marrow failure, due to receive a stem cell transplant. The chain uses TRBV5-1 and TRBJ2-7, with TRBD1 matching 10 bases. Sequencing used PBMCs, obtained before TCRalphabeta/CD19-depleted stem cell transplant. Here the CDR3 DNA reads TGTGCCAGTAGTACGGGACAGGGGACCTACGAGCAGTACTTC. This translates into CASSTGQGTYEQYF.